The rows below give T cell receptor beta chains drawn from one sample of a study of blood T cell repertoires in COVID-19. Sequencing was performed with immunoSEQ multiplex PCR; in TCRdb, only in-frame clones are kept and a portion is missing. Of 150,000 to 190,000 clones in the sample, roughly 80% were seen once. The specimen was PBMCs or T cells enriched from blood (not recorded which). The receptors stem from a man in his fifties or sixties who had recovered from COVID-19. CDR3s include the opening cysteine and the closing phenylalanine or tryptophan. D genes are given only for firm matches. Rows give clone size only sometimes, using once, few, many, or a class for an expanded clone.

v_call	d_call	clone_size	j_call	cdr3_aa	cdr3_nt
TRBV7-9	TRBD1	-	TRBJ2-1	CASSTGTGNGEQFF	TGTGCCAGCAGTACCGGGACAGGGAACGGTGAGCAGTTCTTC
TRBV19	-	-	TRBJ1-5	CASSPTGGISNQPQHF	TGTGCCAGTAGTCCCACGGGAGGAATTAGCAATCAGCCCCAGCATTTT
TRBV27	-	-	TRBJ2-1	CASSLRRGPYNEQFF	TGTGCCAGCAGTTTAAGGCGGGGGCCCTACAATGAGCAGTTCTTC
TRBV4-2	TRBD1	-	TRBJ2-3	CASSPRDRDSDTQYF	TGTGCCAGCAGCCCTCGGGACAGGGACTCAGATACGCAGTATTTT
TRBV5-1	TRBD1	-	TRBJ2-7	CASSARDRGQYEQYF	TGCGCCAGCAGCGCCCGGGACAGGGGGCAATACGAGCAGTACTTC
TRBV9	-	few	TRBJ1-2	CASSAAVERRSSYTF	TGTGCCAGCAGCGCCGCGGTCGAAAGACGAAGCAGCTACACCTTC
TRBV5-1	-	-	TRBJ2-5	CASSWSRETQYF	TGCGCCAGCAGCTGGTCGAGGGAGACCCAGTACTTC
TRBV14	-	-	TRBJ1-3	CASSQDRPRVNTIYF	TGTGCCAGCAGCCAAGATCGACCGCGGGTAAACACCATATATTTT
TRBV27	TRBD1	once	TRBJ1-2	CASSLRTGSDGYTF	TGTGCCAGCAGTTTACGGACAGGGTCGGATGGCTACACCTTC
TRBV6-5	TRBD1	-	TRBJ1-5	CASSPDRGLDQPQHF	TGTGCCAGCAGTCCCGACAGGGGATTGGATCAGCCCCAGCATTTT
TRBV9	TRBD1	-	TRBJ1-6	CASSVAQGANSPLHF	TGTGCCAGCAGCGTAGCTCAGGGGGCTAATTCACCCCTCCACTTT
TRBV21-1	-	-	TRBJ2-7	CASTQRGEQYF	TGTGCCAGCACCCAACGGGGCGAGCAGTACTTC
TRBV10-3	-	-	TRBJ1-5	CAISEQVNNQPQHF	TGTGCCATCAGTGAACAGGTGAACAATCAGCCCCAGCATTTT
TRBV2	TRBD1	once	TRBJ2-2	CASRRQGNTGELFF	TGTGCCAGCAGGCGACAGGGGAACACCGGGGAGCTGTTTTTT
TRBV7-8	-	-	TRBJ1-1	CASSHNWDIEAFF	TGTGCCAGCAGCCACAACTGGGACATTGAAGCTTTCTTT
TRBV9	-	-	TRBJ1-2	CASSPFGGSDGYTF	TGTGCCAGCAGCCCGTTTGGGGGCTCTGATGGCTACACCTTC
TRBV4-1	-	once	TRBJ2-1	CASSQKGGHSYNEQFF	TGCGCCAGCAGCCAAAAGGGGGGGCACTCCTACAATGAGCAGTTCTTC
TRBV9	-	-	TRBJ2-1	CASSSRDTRSNEQFF	TGTGCCAGCAGCTCTCGGGACACACGTTCCAATGAGCAGTTCTTC
TRBV14	TRBD1	-	TRBJ1-1	CASSRGGAGTEAFF	TGTGCCAGCAGCCGAGGGGGCGCGGGGACTGAAGCTTTCTTT
TRBV19	-	-	TRBJ1-2	CASSPGVSGYTF	TGTGCCAGTAGCCCAGGGGTGAGTGGCTACACCTTC
TRBV16	-	-	TRBJ1-1	CASSQSRDTEAFF	TGTGCCAGCAGCCAGTCCCGGGACACTGAAGCTTTCTTT
TRBV18	TRBD1	-	TRBJ2-1	CASSPQMTGGSSVGQFF	TGTGCCAGCTCACCACAAATGACAGGGGGTAGCAGCGTAGGGCAGTTCTTC